A single sample is the source of the 11 T cell receptor beta chains below, sequenced in a study of shared clonotypes between healthy human individuals (TCRdb year 2020). The receptor library was made with the immunoSEQ multiplex PCR assay. Drawn from immuneACCESS, this table holds only the in-frame rearrangements with V and J called that TCRdb kept. Clones are partly lost; checked studies trace under half to an unresolved V gene and leave the rest unexplained. This sample has 2,500,000 or so clones in its table, and approximately 94% of those were observed once. The ten largest clonotypes hold around 0.14% of the sample. Sequenced sample: naive CD4+ T cells sorted from blood. This specimen's cell subset or site label, interpreted: CD45RA+ positively selected. These receptors originate from a man aged 18-30 years in good health.

The V and J genes are TRBV20-1 and TRBJ1-2; weak D call: TRBD1 (5 bases). The germline CDR1 and CDR2 sequences are DFQATT and SNEGSKA (reference sequence). The CDR3 runs to 11 residues. The CDR3, as DNA: TGCAGCAGCACGGCAGGGTCCGGCTACACCTTC. Translating it yields CSSTAGSGYTF.

This chain connects TRBV6-1 to TRBJ2-2, with D perhaps TRBD1 (6 bases). V lost 6 bases to trimming and J lost 1 base, with 9 bases between them. The germline V gene encodes CDR1 MNHNS and CDR2 SASEGT. The CDR3 is 14 residues long. CDR3 sequence reads: CASRPTGNTGELFF. For the CDR3, the DNA is TGTGCCAGCAGGCCGACAGGGAACACCGGGGAGCTGTTTTTT.

The chain combines TRBV7-3 with TRBJ1-1; D may be TRBD1 (6 bases). Germline loops: CDR1 SGHTA, CDR2 FQGTGA. Trimming removed 4 bases at V and 7 bases at J, with 16 bases between. This CDR3 comprises 14 residues. CDR3 sequence (DNA): TGTGCCAGCAGCTCTACAATATTGGACAGTGAAGCTTTCTTT. Protein: CASSSTILDSEAFF. The entire variable domain, with the rest obtained from reference TRBV7-3 and TRBJ1-1, is as follows: GAGVSQTPSNKVTEKGKYVELRCDPISGHTALYWYRQSLGQGPEFLIYFQGTGAADDSGLPNDRFFAVRPEGSVSTLKIQRTERGDSAVYLCASSSTILDSEAFFGQGTRLTVV.

The chain combines TRBV30 with TRBJ1-1, with 8 bases matching TRBD1. The length of the CDR3 is 15 residues. CDR1 is GTSNPN, CDR2 SVGIG, per germline (reference sequence). The V gene end was trimmed by 0 bases and the J gene end by 5 bases; junction bases not matched to a gene: 8. The CDR3 nucleotides read TGTGCCTGGAGTGTACAGGACAGGGTTGGAACTGAAGCTTTCTTT. It yields the protein CAWSVQDRVGTEAFF. The entire variable domain, with the rest obtained from reference TRBV30 and TRBJ1-1, is as follows: SQTIHQWPATLVQPVGSPLSLECTVEGTSNPNLYWYRQAAGRGLQLLFYSVGIGQISSEVPQNLSASRPQDRQFILSSKKLLLSDSGFYLCAWSVQDRVGTEAFFGQGTRLTVV.

The chain is built from TRBV7-3 and TRBJ2-7; D is possibly TRBD2 (5 bases). This CDR3 has 13 amino acids. With 3 bases removed from V and 3 bases from J, the gap between germline ends came to 9 bases. CDR1 is SGHTA, CDR2 FQGTGA, per germline. In DNA, the CDR3 is TGTGCCAGCAGCTTCGGGGTTGACTACGAGCAGTACTTC. Translation: CASSFGVDYEQYF.

The J gene is TRBJ1-1, the V gene TRBV6-1; D gene ambiguous. V was cut by 8 bases and J by 0 bases, with 4 bases left in between. The CDR3 covers 11 residues. Germline V gives CDR1 MNHNS, CDR2 SASEGT. The DNA for the CDR3 is TGTGCCAGCGGGGTGAACACTGAAGCTTTCTTT. Translated: CASGVNTEAFF.

A single count supports this clone. This specimen includes other DNA sequences encoding the same CDR3. The rearrangement uses TRBV5-6 and TRBJ2-1, with D possibly being TRBD1 (6 bases). The CDR3 runs 14 residues. Trimming cost V 1 base and J 4 bases, with 9 bases left between them. Germline lookup yields CDR1 SGHDT and CDR2 YYEEEE. The CDR3 region has the DNA TGTGCCAGCAGCTTGAGGGGGAGATACAATGAGCAGTTCTTC. It is translated as CASSLRGRYNEQFF.

The gene calls are TRBV7-9 and TRBJ1-4, with D hard to call. CDR3 size: 15 residues. Germline V lookup: CDR1 SEHNR, CDR2 FQNEAQ (reference sequence). V was shortened by 5 bases and J by 0 bases, with 10 bases between the two germline ends. CDR3 sequence reads: CASSPVIATNEKLFF. DNA for the CDR3: TGTGCCAGCAGCCCAGTGATTGCAACTAATGAAAAACTGTTTTTT.

The CDR3 nucleotides read TGCGCCAGCAGCCAAATAGCGGGAGTGGCCAATGAGCAGTTCTTC. Protein sequence: CASSQIAGVANEQFF. The genes are TRBV4-1 and TRBJ2-1, with 9 bases lining up with TRBD2. The J segment lost 6 bases and the V segment lost 2 bases, leaving 5 bases of the junction unmatched. The CDR3 is 15 amino acids. Germline V gene data show CDR1 as MGHRA and CDR2 as YSYEKL.

The chain joins TRBV5-1 to TRBJ1-6; TRBD1 matches 7 bases. Per germline, CDR1 SGHRS and CDR2 YFSETQ. The junction had 8 bases not matched to a gene; V was cut back by 3 bases and J by 8 bases. This CDR3 spans 15 amino acids. This CDR3 reads CASSSIGQVDSPLHF. DNA of the CDR3: TGCGCCAGCAGCTCCATCGGACAGGTAGATTCACCCCTCCACTTT.

The V gene is TRBV29-1, the J gene TRBJ1-2; 7 bases fit TRBD1. The CDR3 sequence is 12 residues long. With 7 bases clipped from V and 6 bases from J, the junction kept 8 bases outside the gene matches. Germline CDR1 reads SQVTM; CDR2 reads ANQGSEA. This CDR3 reads CSGGQQWDGYTF. The CDR3 coding sequence is TGCAGCGGGGGACAGCAATGGGATGGCTACACCTTC.